The 19 T cell receptor beta chains below were found in one sample sequenced in a study of Ad26.COV2.S vaccination and SARS-CoV-2 variants. Libraries were prepared by immunoSEQ multiplex PCR; TCRdb keeps only in-frame clonotypes and omits some of them. The table includes around 300,000 clones, around 88% detected once. Treatment denoted: about 20 received Ad26.COV2.S at low or high dose, single or two shots; about 5 received placebo; per-sample allocation not given. Sampling happened 63 days after the first vaccine or placebo injection. This specimen was peripheral blood, taken in a trial of Ad26.COV2.S vaccine versus placebo. The receptors come from a person aged 18-60 years who received the Ad26.COV2.S COVID-19 vaccine or a placebo.

The chain combines TRBV7-9 with TRBJ2-7, with TRBD1 matching 7 bases. The CDR3 length is 14 residues. Germline-derived CDR1 and CDR2 are SEHNR and FQNEAQ (reference sequence). With 1 base clipped from V and 11 bases from J, the junction kept 11 bases outside the gene matches. CDR3 region: CASSLGQGPTPKYF. The CDR3 nucleotides read TGTGCCAGCAGCTTAGGACAGGGCCCTACCCCAAAGTACTTC.

Written as DNA, the CDR3 is TGTGCCAGCATTGCCGGGGAGCTGTTTTTT. Translating it yields CASIAGELFF. The chain uses TRBV6-5 and TRBJ2-2; no definite D call. Trimming cost V 7 bases and J 6 bases, with 3 bases left between them. The CDR3 covers 10 residues. In germline, CDR1 is MNHEY, CDR2 SVGAGI.

This chain connects TRBV9 to TRBJ2-3; no clear D gene. CDR3 length equals 14 residues. The V and J ends lost 0 bases and 10 bases respectively, with 15 bases between them. The germline CDR1 and CDR2 sequences are SGDLS and YYNGEE. CDR3 amino acids: CASSVAASRGSQYF. The CDR3 DNA reads as TGTGCCAGCAGCGTAGCGGCTTCGCGTGGGTCGCAGTATTTT.

This clone was picked up one time. This chain uses TRBV7-2 with TRBJ1-6; 7 bases align to TRBD1. Germline lookup yields CDR1 SGHTA and CDR2 FQGNSA. V was clipped by 4 bases and J by 7 bases; unmatched bases: 4. This CDR3 comprises 14 residues. CDR3 residues: CASSSDRVNSPLHF. Here the CDR3 DNA reads TGTGCCAGCAGCTCAGACAGGGTAAATTCACCCCTCCACTTT.

The V call is TRBV5-1, the J call TRBJ1-1, with a weak D call TRBD1 (6 bases). This CDR3 has 16 amino acids. Germline CDR1 and CDR2: SGHRS and YFSETQ. Between the trimmed V and J ends, which lost 4 bases and 1 base, there was a span of 17 bases. This chain's CDR3 is CASSRDPQGPNTEAFF. The CDR3 DNA reads as TGCGCCAGCAGCCGAGATCCACAGGGTCCGAACACTGAAGCTTTCTTT. Supplemented by reference TRBV5-1 and TRBJ1-1, the full variable domain reads KAGVTQTPRYLIKTRGQQVTLSCSPISGHRSVSWYQQTPGQGLQFLFEYFSETQRNKGNFPGRFSGRQFSNSRSEMNVSTLELGDSALYLCASSRDPQGPNTEAFFGQGTRLTVV.

The gene calls are TRBV7-3 and TRBJ2-5; TRBD2 aligns across 8 bases. V lost 2 bases to trimming and J lost 3 bases; unmatched junction nucleotides: 2. The CDR3 sequence is 14 residues long. Germline CDR1 and CDR2: SGHTA and FQGTGA. The CDR3 nucleotides are TGTGCCAGCAGCTTAGGTAGCGGGGAAGAGACCCAGTACTTC. This encodes CASSLGSGEETQYF.

This rearrangement joins TRBV9 to TRBJ2-3; 8 positions agree with TRBD1. This CDR3 contains 16 residues. From germline, CDR1 is SGDLS and CDR2 YYNGEE. The J segment lost 5 bases and the V segment lost 0 bases, leaving 8 bases of the junction unmatched. CDR3 protein: CASSVATGQGGDTQYF. The CDR3 coding sequence is TGTGCCAGCAGCGTAGCAACAGGACAGGGAGGAGATACGCAGTATTTT.

V gene TRBV4-2 combines with J gene TRBJ2-7; D possibly corresponds to TRBD2 (5 bases). The CDR3 is 12 amino acids. Trimming pared 6 bases from V and 2 bases from J, leaving 8 bases between. Germline CDR1 reads LGHNA; CDR2 reads YNFKEQ. The DNA of the CDR3 is TGTGCCAGCAGTCACGGGGCCTACGAGCAGTACTTC. Translation: CASSHGAYEQYF.

The chain uses TRBV18 and TRBJ1-6; unclear D gene. V was shortened by 0 bases and J by 6 bases, with 6 bases between the two germline ends. CDR1 is KGHSH, CDR2 LQKENI, per germline. The CDR3 spans 14 residues. In nucleotides, the CDR3 is TGTGCCAGCTCACCACCGCCGGCTAATTCACCCCTCCACTTT. Translated: CASSPPPANSPLHF.

The rearrangement uses TRBV27 and TRBJ2-1; D is perhaps TRBD2 (7 bases). The germline V gene has CDR1 MNHEY and CDR2 SMNVEV (reference sequence). The CDR3 totals 15 residues. V lost 5 bases to trimming and J lost 3 bases, with 14 bases between them. CDR3 nucleotide sequence: TGTGCCAGCAGTCGGGCGGGGGCCCTCTACAATGAGCAGTTCTTC. This gives the protein CASSRAGALYNEQFF.

This chain connects TRBV19 to TRBJ1-5; 9 nucleotides agree with TRBD1. CDR1 and CDR2 (germline): LNHDA, SQIVND (reference sequence). The V segment lost 5 bases and the J segment 5 bases; nucleotides outside the gene matches: 10. The CDR3 length is 16 residues. The CDR3 here is CASSLPGQGYYQPQHF. The CDR3 nucleotides are TGTGCCAGTAGTCTTCCGGGACAGGGTTACTATCAGCCCCAGCATTTT.

The chain uses TRBV12-3 or TRBV12-4 and TRBJ1-2, with 7 bases lining up with TRBD1. The CDR3 is made up of 12 amino acids. Trimming took 6 bases from V and 6 from J; bases not matched to a gene: 4. The CDR3 coding sequence is TGTGCCAGCAGCCCCACAGGGGATGGCTACACCTTC. It encodes CASSPTGDGYTF.

The chain joins TRBV20-1 to TRBJ2-7; possibly TRBD2 for D (6 bases). Germline values: CDR1 DFQATT, CDR2 SNEGSKA (reference sequence). The CDR3 is made up of 15 amino acids. V lost 3 bases and J 3 bases, leaving 18 bases between the germline ends. The CDR3 nucleotides read TGCAGTGCTAGTGACTTCCGGGACTGGGGCTACGAGCAGTACTTC. It yields the protein CSASDFRDWGYEQYF.

The genes are TRBV6-5 and TRBJ2-3, with TRBD1 as a possible D gene (8 bases). The V gene lost 11 bases and the J gene lost 6 bases, with 18 bases spanning the gap. The CDR3 covers 13 residues. From germline, CDR1 is MNHEY and CDR2 SVGAGI. The CDR3 sequence is CACHRGGWDTQYF. DNA for the CDR3: TGTGCCTGCCACAGGGGGGGGTGGGATACGCAGTATTTT.

This sequence joins TRBV19 and TRBJ1-1; D unclear. CDR3 length equals 14 residues. Germline assignment: CDR1 LNHDA and CDR2 SQIVND (reference sequence). V dropped 3 bases and J dropped 1 base, with 9 bases sitting between them. CDR3 in DNA: TGTGCCAGTAGTATCCAGACACCGAACACTGAAGCTTTCTTT. Its protein product is CASSIQTPNTEAFF.

The chain employs TRBV23-1 and TRBJ2-7; 8 nucleotides line up with TRBD1. Being an ORF, TRBV23-1 has a function that is uncertain. The CDR3 runs 14 residues. The junction had 3 bases not matched to a gene; V was cut back by 0 bases and J by 5 bases. CDR3 DNA: TGCGCCAGCAGTCAATCCGAACAGGGGGACGAGCAGTACTTC. Amino acids: CASSQSEQGDEQYF.

The rearrangement uses TRBV28 and TRBJ1-1; D uncertain. V was trimmed by 3 bases and J by 8 bases, leaving 7 bases between them. CDR1 and CDR2 from the germline V gene are MDHEN and SYDVKM. This CDR3 is 11 amino acids long. DNA of the CDR3: TGTGCCAGCAGTTTTTCTCTGGAAGCTTTCTTT. The encoded protein is CASSFSLEAFF. The full variable domain, its missing parts supplied by reference TRBV28 and TRBJ1-1, is DVKVTQSSRYLVKRTGEKVFLECVQDMDHENMFWYRQDPGLGLRLIYFSYDVKMKEKGDIPEGYSVSREKKERFSLILESASTNQTSMYLCASSFSLEAFFGQGTRLTVV.

This rearrangement joins TRBV7-2 to TRBJ1-2, with TRBD1 identical over 7 bases. The CDR3 contains 15 residues. Germline-derived CDR1 and CDR2 are SGHTA and FQGNSA. Trimming at V came to 0 bases and at J to 4 bases, leaving 5 bases not matched to a gene. CDR3 amino acids: CASSLARGPFYGYTF. CDR3 nucleotide sequence: TGTGCCAGCAGCTTAGCGAGGGGGCCTTTCTATGGCTACACCTTC.

This chain links TRBV5-4 with TRBJ2-7; D is undetermined. The germline CDR1 and CDR2 sequences are SGHNT and YYREEE (reference sequence). With 4 bases removed from V and 3 bases from J, the gap between germline ends came to 8 bases. The CDR3 spans 12 residues. The CDR3 reads CASSLDDYEQYF. The CDR3 DNA reads TGTGCCAGCAGCCTGGACGACTACGAGCAGTACTTC.